What follows describes a single T cell receptor (beta chain). What it binds is not known. These data are taken from a study of spatial heterogeneity in lung cancer. Study-level background: Alpha-chain sequences were consistently detected less often than beta-chain sequences.

Overall study findings and caveats: Within tumors, counts of expanded alpha and beta TCRs tracked tumor mutation counts. Alpha chain coverage of tumor T cells was estimated at 6% to 8%, and beta chain coverage at roughly 14%.

Every TCR cDNA molecule carried a tag that served as a unique molecular identifier. TCRdb ran MiXCR on the 5' RACE reads and lists one entry per CDR3 protein. The top ten hold 7.7% of the sample, which has 20,000 to 30,000 distinct CDR3 sequences, 8.8% seen once. Time point in this sample: sample taken at primary tumor resection. Researchers sequenced whole RNA taken from tumor, nontumor lung or frozen PBMC without sorting. The sequence was obtained from a male donor with early-stage non-small cell lung cancer. The sequencing used lung tumor tissue, collected at surgery.

The CDR3 DNA reads as TGTGCCAGCAGTTACTGGGGGGCGACTGGGGCCAACGTCCTGACTTTC. This translates into CASSYWGATGANVLTF. The chain links TRBV6-2 or TRBV6-3 to TRBJ2-6; D may be TRBD1 or TRBD2 (6 bases each). This CDR3 region has 16 residues. Trimming took 1 base from V and 2 from J, leaving 9 bases between them. Germline V gives CDR1 MNHEY, CDR2 SVGEGT.